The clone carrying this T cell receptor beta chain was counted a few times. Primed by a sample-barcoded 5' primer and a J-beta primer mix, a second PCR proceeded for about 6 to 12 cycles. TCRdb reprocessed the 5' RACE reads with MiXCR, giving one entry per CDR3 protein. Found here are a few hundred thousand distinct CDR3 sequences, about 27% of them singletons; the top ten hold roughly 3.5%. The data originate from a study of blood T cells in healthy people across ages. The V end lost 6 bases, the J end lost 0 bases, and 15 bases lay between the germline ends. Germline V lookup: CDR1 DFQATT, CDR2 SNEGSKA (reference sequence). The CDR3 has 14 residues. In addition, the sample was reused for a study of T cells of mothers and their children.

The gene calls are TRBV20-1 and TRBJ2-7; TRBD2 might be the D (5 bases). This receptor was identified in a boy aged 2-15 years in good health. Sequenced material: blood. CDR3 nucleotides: TGCAGTGCCCCAGTCGGCGGGTTCTCCTACGAGCAGTACTTC. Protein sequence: CSAPVGGFSYEQYF.